This is a list of T cell receptor beta chains from one sample in a study of post-analysis software for immune sequencing data. In TCRdb, the PCR reads were re-called with MiXCR into one record per CDR3 protein. The sample records about 770,000 distinct CDR3 sequences, around 46% being singletons. Material for sequencing was blood. Source of these receptors: a girl aged 5-17 years with multiple sclerosis. Both conserved end residues are part of each CDR3. A D gene is named only where the DNA matches it firmly. Clone sizes are given selectively: once, few, many, or a class where the clone is expanded.

v_call	d_call	clone_size	j_call	cdr3_nt	cdr3_aa
TRBV11-2	TRBD1	.	TRBJ2-1	TGTGCCAGCAGCTCATCCGGGACAGGGTGGGGCAACGAGCAGTTCTTC	CASSSSGTGWGNEQFF
TRBV29-1	.	.	TRBJ2-7	TGCAGCGTTGAAGATTTCGCCGGGAGTTACGAGCAGTACTTC	CSVEDFAGSYEQYF
TRBV24-1	.	few	TRBJ2-1	TGTGCCACCAGTGATTTGCCCCTGACAAGCTCCTACAATGAGCAGTTCTTC	CATSDLPLTSSYNEQFF
TRBV7-9	.	few	TRBJ2-1	TGTGCCAGCAGCTTAGTAGGGGATGGGGATGAGCAGTTCTTC	CASSLVGDGDEQFF
TRBV20-1	TRBD2	.	TRBJ2-5	TGCAGTGCTAGAGATGGGGGGGACGCACAAGAGACCCAGTACTTC	CSARDGGDAQETQYF
TRBV2	TRBD1	.	TRBJ2-5	TGTGCCAGCAGTGACCTAGGGACAGCCCGGGAGACCCAGTACTTC	CASSDLGTARETQYF
TRBV7-2	.	.	TRBJ2-3	TGTGCCAGCAGCTCCCGGACCCTAAGCACAGATACGCAGTATTTT	CASSSRTLSTDTQYF
TRBV20-1	.	few	TRBJ2-1	TGCAGTGCTAGATGGCTAGCGGGACAGGATGAGCAGTTCTTC	CSARWLAGQDEQFF
TRBV5-5	.	.	TRBJ2-6	TGTGCCAGCAGCTTTAGGGCAGCCTCTGGGGCCAACGTCCTGACTTTC	CASSFRAASGANVLTF
TRBV6-2/TRBV6-3	.	.	TRBJ2-3	TGTGCCAGCAGCGATCACCCAGATACGCAGTATTTT	CASSDHPDTQYF
TRBV29-1	TRBD1	.	TRBJ1-4	TGCAGCATTCGGCCGACAGGGTGGCCTAATGAAAAACTGTTTTTT	CSIRPTGWPNEKLFF
TRBV3-1	.	few	TRBJ2-1	TGTGCCAGCAGCCAAGGCGAGGAAACGGCCCTGAATGAGCAGTTCTTC	CASSQGEETALNEQFF
TRBV7-2	.	.	TRBJ2-3	TGTGCCAGCGCCTTGGCGGGATTCCCCACAGATACGCAGTATTTT	CASALAGFPTDTQYF
TRBV12-3/TRBV12-4	TRBD1	.	TRBJ1-2	TGTGCCAGCAGCTACCGGGACAGGGGGCCCGGCTACACCTTC	CASSYRDRGPGYTF
TRBV12-3/TRBV12-4	TRBD2	few	TRBJ2-3	TGTGCCAGCAGACGACTAGCGGGAGCAGATACGCAGTATTTT	CASRRLAGADTQYF
TRBV11-2	.	.	TRBJ2-3	TGTGCCAGCAGCTTAGATCAGGGAACCACAGATACGCAGTATTTT	CASSLDQGTTDTQYF
TRBV10-3	.	.	TRBJ1-6	TGTGCCATCAGTGAACCCGGGACGGATAATTCACCCCTCCACTTT	CAISEPGTDNSPLHF